The 5 T cell receptor beta chains presented below share a single source sample, sequenced in a study of CD8 T cells in Susac syndrome. Random hexamers were used to reverse transcribe an amount of about 0.45 to 1 ug RNA. TCRdb reprocessed the immunoSEQ multiplex PCR reads with MiXCR, giving one entry per CDR3 protein. The sample carries around 150,000 distinct CDR3 sequences, around 95% recorded once. The sample consisted of CD4+ T cells from PBMCs. The receptor set was obtained from a human donor with Susac syndrome.

The chain recombines TRBV6-5 with TRBJ1-6; a weak D match, TRBD1 (6 bases). The CDR3 totals 17 residues. CDR1 is MNHEY and CDR2 is SVGAGI in the germline V gene. V dropped 3 bases and J dropped 6 bases, with 18 bases sitting between them. For the CDR3, the DNA is TGTGCCAGCAGTTATCCTCCGGGCAGGGGAGGTAATTCACCCCTCCACTTT. Amino acid sequence: CASSYPPGRGGNSPLHF.

The J gene is TRBJ2-7, the V gene TRBV7-2; D is uncertain. The CDR3 is made up of 19 amino acids. V was pared by 1 base and J by 0 bases, with 22 bases between. Per germline, CDR1 SGHTA and CDR2 FQGNSA. The CDR3 region is CASSLGFMGVGDDSYEQYF. The CDR3 DNA reads TGTGCCAGCAGCTTAGGTTTTATGGGTGTCGGTGATGACTCCTACGAGCAGTACTTC.

The chain joins TRBV3-1 to TRBJ1-4; D is ambiguous. The germline V and J ends were trimmed by 1 base and 4 bases, with 16 bases remaining between them. Germline lookup yields CDR1 LGHDT and CDR2 YNNKEL (reference sequence). This CDR3 contains 17 residues. The CDR3 DNA reads TGTGCCAGCAGCCAAGTTACTGGAGCCCTATTTAATGAAAAACTGTTTTTT. The encoded protein is CASSQVTGALFNEKLFF. The whole variable domain, filled in from reference TRBV3-1 and TRBJ1-4, reads DTAVSQTPKYLVTQMGNDKSIKCEQNLGHDTMYWYKQDSKKFLKIMFSYNNKELIINETVPNRFSPKSPDKAHLNLHINSLELGDSAVYFCASSQVTGALFNEKLFFGSGTQLSVL.

This clonotype came up once. The gene calls are TRBV28 and TRBJ2-3; D might be TRBD2 (6 bases). Germline CDR1 reads MDHEN; CDR2 reads SYDVKM. V lost 8 bases and J 0 bases, leaving 9 bases between the germline ends. The CDR3 covers 13 residues. The DNA for the CDR3 is TGTGCCAGCCGAGGGAGGAGCACAGATACGCAGTATTTT. Translating gives CASRGRSTDTQYF. The whole variable domain, remainder taken from reference TRBV28 and TRBJ2-3, is DVKVTQSSRYLVKRTGEKVFLECVQDMDHENMFWYRQDPGLGLRLIYFSYDVKMKEKGDIPEGYSVSREKKERFSLILESASTNQTSMYLCASRGRSTDTQYFGPGTRLTVL.

J is TRBJ2-7 and V is TRBV3-1, with D perhaps being TRBD1 or TRBD2 (5 bases each). Germline CDR1 reads LGHDT; CDR2 reads YNNKEL (reference sequence). The CDR3 has 14 residues. Trimming pared 3 bases from V and 6 bases from J, leaving 15 bases between. The CDR3 protein is CASSHRDRVGEQYF. The CDR3 DNA sequence: TGTGCCAGCAGCCATAGGGACCGAGTGGGCGAGCAGTACTTC.